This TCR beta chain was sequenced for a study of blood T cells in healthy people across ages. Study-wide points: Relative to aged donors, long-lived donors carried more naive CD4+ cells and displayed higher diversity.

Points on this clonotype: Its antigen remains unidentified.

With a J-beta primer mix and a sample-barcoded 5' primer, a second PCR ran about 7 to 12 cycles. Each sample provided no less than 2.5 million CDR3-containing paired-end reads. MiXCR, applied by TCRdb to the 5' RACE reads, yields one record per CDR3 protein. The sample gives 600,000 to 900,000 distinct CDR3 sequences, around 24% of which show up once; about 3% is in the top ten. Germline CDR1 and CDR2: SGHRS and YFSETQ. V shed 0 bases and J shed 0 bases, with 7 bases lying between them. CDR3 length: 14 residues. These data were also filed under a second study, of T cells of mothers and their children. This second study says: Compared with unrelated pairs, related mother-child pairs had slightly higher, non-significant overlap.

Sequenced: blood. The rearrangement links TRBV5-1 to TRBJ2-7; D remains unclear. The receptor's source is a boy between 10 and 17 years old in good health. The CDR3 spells CASSLGPDSYEQYF. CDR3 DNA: TGCGCCAGCAGCTTGGGGCCAGACTCCTACGAGCAGTACTTC.